A few counts support the clone carrying this T cell receptor beta chain. Profiled with immunoSEQ multiplex PCR; TCRdb holds only in-frame clones, not every one. Of roughly 120,000 clones listed, 75% to 90% are singletons. Trimming removed 5 bases from V and 7 bases from J, with 15 bases in between. CDR1 and CDR2 from the germline V gene are SGHVS and FQNEAQ. The CDR3 is 15 amino acids. The data belong to a study of control samples from healthy donors and cancer patients. The V call is TRBV7-8, the J call TRBJ1-6; possibly TRBD1 for D (6 bases). The specimen sequenced was PBMCs. The receptor was isolated from a woman between 50 and 59 years old with colorectal cancer. The CDR3 sequence: CASSVTGTGNSPLHF. CDR3 DNA: TGTGCCAGCAGCGTAACAGGGACGGGGAATTCACCCCTCCACTTT.